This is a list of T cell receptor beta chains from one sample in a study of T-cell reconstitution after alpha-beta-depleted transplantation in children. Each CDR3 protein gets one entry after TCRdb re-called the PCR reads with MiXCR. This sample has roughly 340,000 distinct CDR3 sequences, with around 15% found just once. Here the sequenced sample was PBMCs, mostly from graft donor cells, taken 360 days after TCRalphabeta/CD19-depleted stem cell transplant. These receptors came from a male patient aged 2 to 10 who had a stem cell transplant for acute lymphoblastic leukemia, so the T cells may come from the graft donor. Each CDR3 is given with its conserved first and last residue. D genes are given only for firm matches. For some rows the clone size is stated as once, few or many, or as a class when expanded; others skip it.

cdr3_aa: CASGLGQGNYEQYF
cdr3_nt: TGTGCCAGCGGCTTGGGACAGGGAAACTACGAGCAGTACTTC
d_call: TRBD1
j_call: TRBJ2-7
clone_size: .
v_call: TRBV12-3/TRBV12-4

cdr3_aa: CASSANRDRAGTEQFF
cdr3_nt: TGTGCCAGCAGCGCTAATCGGGACAGGGCAGGGACTGAGCAGTTCTTC
d_call: TRBD1
j_call: TRBJ2-1
clone_size: .
v_call: TRBV9

cdr3_aa: CASRGDFPYEQYF
cdr3_nt: TGTGCCAGCAGAGGGGACTTCCCCTACGAGCAGTACTTC
d_call: .
j_call: TRBJ2-7
clone_size: few
v_call: TRBV7-2

cdr3_aa: CASSYTGTTEAFF
cdr3_nt: TGTGCCAGCAGCTACACAGGGACCACTGAAGCTTTCTTT
d_call: .
j_call: TRBJ1-1
clone_size: few
v_call: TRBV6-2/TRBV6-3

cdr3_aa: CASSDASGYSNEQFF
cdr3_nt: TGTGCCAGCAGTGACGCTAGCGGGTATTCAAATGAGCAGTTCTTC
d_call: TRBD2
j_call: TRBJ2-1
clone_size: many
v_call: TRBV12-3/TRBV12-4

cdr3_aa: CAISESGLIDTQYF
cdr3_nt: TGTGCCATCAGTGAGTCAGGCTTAATAGATACGCAGTATTTT
d_call: .
j_call: TRBJ2-3
clone_size: few
v_call: TRBV10-3

cdr3_aa: CASSPGVAGGDSTDTQYF
cdr3_nt: TGTGCCAGCAGCCCCGGTGTAGCGGGAGGGGATTCTACAGATACGCAGTATTTT
d_call: TRBD2
j_call: TRBJ2-3
clone_size: few
v_call: TRBV4-2

cdr3_aa: CASSEMRAANTGELFF
cdr3_nt: TGTGCCAGCAGTGAGATGAGGGCTGCGAACACCGGGGAGCTGTTTTTT
d_call: .
j_call: TRBJ2-2
clone_size: .
v_call: TRBV2

cdr3_aa: CASSEGAEQFF
cdr3_nt: TGTGCCAGCAGTGAAGGAGCAGAGCAGTTCTTC
d_call: .
j_call: TRBJ2-1
clone_size: few
v_call: TRBV25-1

cdr3_aa: CASSLLAGGIDTQYF
cdr3_nt: TGTGCCAGCAGTTTATTGGCGGGAGGCATAGATACGCAGTATTTT
d_call: TRBD2
j_call: TRBJ2-3
clone_size: .
v_call: TRBV27

cdr3_aa: CASSPTREGEQYF
cdr3_nt: TGTGCCAGCAGTCCAACCCGAGAGGGCGAGCAGTACTTC
d_call: .
j_call: TRBJ2-7
clone_size: .
v_call: TRBV7-8

cdr3_aa: CASSRHLDTQYF
cdr3_nt: TGCGCCAGCAGCCGGCATCTAGATACGCAGTATTTT
d_call: .
j_call: TRBJ2-3
clone_size: .
v_call: TRBV4-1

cdr3_aa: CASSLCEGLEYYEQYF
cdr3_nt: TGTGCCAGCAGTTTATGTGAGGGACTAGAGTACTACGAGCAGTACTTC
d_call: TRBD2
j_call: TRBJ2-7
clone_size: many
v_call: TRBV28

cdr3_aa: CSASVYNEQFF
cdr3_nt: TGCAGTGCCAGCGTCTACAATGAGCAGTTCTTC
d_call: .
j_call: TRBJ2-1
clone_size: .
v_call: TRBV20-1